This is a list of T cell receptor beta chains from one sample in a study of technical replicates of blood from several donors. The table came from immunoSEQ multiplex PCR; TCRdb's copy has only in-frame clones and leaves some out. The sample lists tens of thousands of clones; 80% to 95% were seen once. Sequenced sample: PBMCs. These receptors came from a human donor in good health. Some clones in this sample may be carry-over from other donors' samples. Both conserved end residues are trimmed from each CDR3.

TRBJ2-7,TRBV5-1,ASSPRRGRGDEQY
TRBJ2-2,TRBV5-5,ASSRSGQSTGELF
TRBJ2-5,TRBV19,ASSWTVKETQY
TRBJ1-3,TRBV2,ASSERGPAVGNTIY
TRBJ2-4,TRBV7-2,ASSLLPEAKNIQY
TRBJ2-3,TRBV4-1,ASRLQSNTDTQY
TRBJ2-1,TRBV7-8,ASSSRRGSNEQF
TRBJ2-2,TRBV6-1,ASSEAGQGTNTGELF
TRBJ1-4,TRBV5-1,ASSPGQGGEKLF
TRBJ2-7,TRBV29-1,SVRKGQGSYEQY